The 32 T cell receptor beta chains below were found in one sample sequenced in a study of blood T cell repertoires in COVID-19. Produced via immunoSEQ multiplex PCR; TCRdb's table is partial and in-frame only. The table shows about 120,000 clones, with 79% occurring only once. The specimen sequenced was peripheral blood. The source of these receptors is a woman older than 75 with acute or convalescent COVID-19.

CDR3 DNA sequence: TGTGCCAGTAGTATTTCGCGGGCCTATGGCTACACCTTC. It translates to CASSISRAYGYTF. This chain uses TRBV19 with TRBJ1-2, with D uncertain. This CDR3 contains 13 residues. Trimming took off 3 bases at V and 4 bases at J, with 9 bases between the two ends. The V gene's germline CDR1 is LNHDA and CDR2 SQIVND (reference sequence).

The chain combines TRBV5-5 with TRBJ1-4, with 7 positions matching TRBD1. From germline, CDR1 is SGHKS and CDR2 YYEKEE (reference sequence). V lost 5 bases to trimming and J lost 4 bases; unmatched junction nucleotides: 8. The CDR3 sequence is 15 residues long. DNA for the CDR3: TGTGCCAGCAGTTGGTCAGGGGGTAGTAATGAAAAACTGTTTTTT. Encoded protein: CASSWSGGSNEKLFF.

V gene TRBV7-2 combines with J gene TRBJ2-7; 12 bases are shared with TRBD2. The V and J ends lost 5 bases and 7 bases, in that order; junction bases with no gene match: 3. Germline V lookup: CDR1 SGHTA, CDR2 FQGNSA. The CDR3 spans 13 residues. CDR3 sequence reads: CASSHGLAGEQYF. The DNA for the CDR3 is TGTGCCAGCAGCCACGGACTAGCGGGGGAGCAGTACTTC.

The table lists this clone with a few counts. CDR3: CAWSVLWNRGPVKGGEQFF. CDR3 DNA: TGTGCCTGGAGTGTACTATGGAACAGGGGGCCGGTTAAGGGGGGTGAGCAGTTCTTC. V gene TRBV30 combines with J gene TRBJ2-1, with 9 bases identical to TRBD1. Looked up from germline, CDR1 is GTSNPN and CDR2 is SVGIG (reference sequence). The V segment lost 0 bases and the J segment 9 bases; nucleotides outside the gene matches: 21. This CDR3 is built from 19 residues.

This clone was counted between two and nine times. This sequence joins TRBV7-9 and TRBJ1-6; D gene unclear. CDR1 and CDR2 (germline): SEHNR, FQNEAQ (reference sequence). With 11 bases removed from V and 0 bases from J, the gap between germline ends came to 11 bases. The CDR3 has 14 residues. The chain's CDR3 is CAGRASSYNSPLHF. DNA of the CDR3: TGTGCCGGAAGAGCTAGCTCCTATAATTCACCCCTCCACTTT.

This chain connects TRBV7-8 to TRBJ2-2, with TRBD2 matching 10 bases. CDR1 is SGHVS, CDR2 FQNEAQ, per germline. This CDR3 is built from 15 residues. The trim removed 4 bases at V and 4 bases at J, leaving 3 bases unmatched. In nucleotides, the CDR3 is TGTGCCAGCAGCTCCATAGCGGGAGGCACCGGGGAGCTGTTTTTT. Protein sequence: CASSSIAGGTGELFF.

This chain links TRBV5-6 with TRBJ2-1; 9 bases agree with TRBD2. Germline V lookup: CDR1 SGHDT, CDR2 YYEEEE. CDR3 size: 14 residues. The V gene end was trimmed by 4 bases and the J gene end by 9 bases; junction bases not matched to a gene: 8. As DNA, the CDR3 is TGTGCCAGCAGCCCAATAGCGGGAGAGGTTGAGCAGTTCTTC. Translated, it gives CASSPIAGEVEQFF.

This clone was counted a single time. The V gene is TRBV5-1, the J gene TRBJ2-7; 11 bases are a match to TRBD2. Germline V gene data show CDR1 as SGHRS and CDR2 as YFSETQ. This CDR3 is 16 amino acids long. V trimming: 0 bases; J trimming: 0 bases; junction bases outside the gene matches: 2. This CDR3 is CASSLAGTSGSYEQYF. CDR3 DNA sequence: TGCGCCAGCAGCTTGGCCGGGACTAGCGGCTCCTACGAGCAGTACTTC.

The rearrangement uses TRBV19 and TRBJ1-1; D unclear. Deletions cut 5 bases from V and 1 base from J, with 8 bases between. The germline V gene encodes CDR1 LNHDA and CDR2 SQIVND (reference sequence). This CDR3 is built from 13 residues. DNA for the CDR3: TGTGCCAGTAGTTCGCAGAAGAACACTGAAGCTTTCTTT. Translated, it gives CASSSQKNTEAFF.

This rearrangement joins TRBV28 to TRBJ1-2, with D perhaps matching TRBD1 (5 bases). CDR1 is MDHEN, CDR2 SYDVKM, per germline. This CDR3 has 15 residues. V was cut by 4 bases and J by 4 bases, with 16 bases left in between. DNA for the CDR3: TGTGCCAGCAGTTCGACAGCCCTGGGGGGCTATGGCTACACCTTC. The encoded protein is CASSSTALGGYGYTF.

This chain links TRBV7-8 with TRBJ1-1; D is ambiguous. V shed 3 bases and J shed 0 bases, with 14 bases lying between them. This CDR3 is 16 amino acids long. Germline loops: CDR1 SGHVS, CDR2 FQNEAQ. The CDR3 spells CASSFRRTSLNTEAFF. CDR3 DNA sequence: TGTGCCAGCAGCTTCCGGAGAACAAGTTTGAACACTGAAGCTTTCTTT. Combining the CDR3 with reference TRBV7-8 and TRBJ1-1 gives the whole variable domain GAGVSQSPRYKVAKRGQDVALRCDPISGHVSLFWYQQALGQGPEFLTYFQNEAQLDKSGLPSDRFFAERPEGSVSTLKIQRTQQEDSAVYLCASSFRRTSLNTEAFFGQGTRLTVV.

The chain uses TRBV7-2 and TRBJ2-7; weak D call: TRBD2 (5 bases). Germline V gene sequence: CDR1 SGHTA, CDR2 FQGNSA. The CDR3 consists of 12 residues. Trimming left V 1 base short and J 9 bases short, with 10 bases between. CDR3 nucleotides: TGTGCCAGCAGCTTAGGGGGAGTAGGGCAGTACTTC. This gives the protein CASSLGGVGQYF.

The sample holds a few counts of this clone. The J gene is TRBJ2-7, the V gene TRBV4-2; 7 bases fit TRBD2. The junction had 7 bases not matched to a gene; V was cut back by 4 bases and J by 4 bases. CDR1 and CDR2 (germline): LGHNA, YNFKEQ. The CDR3 totals 14 residues. The CDR3: CASSPAGESYEQYF. The CDR3 nucleotides read TGTGCCAGCAGCCCCGCGGGAGAGAGTTACGAGCAGTACTTC.

The chain uses TRBV19 and TRBJ2-1; 7 bases fit TRBD1. CDR1 is LNHDA, CDR2 SQIVND, per germline (reference sequence). The length of the CDR3 is 16 residues. Trimming at V came to 4 bases and at J to 4 bases, leaving 10 bases not matched to a gene. CDR3 in DNA: TGTGCCAGTAGTAGAGGACAGGAGTACGATTACAATGAGCAGTTCTTC. It yields the protein CASSRGQEYDYNEQFF.

This chain links TRBV11-2 with TRBJ2-3; D gene uncertain. CDR1 and CDR2 (germline): SGHAT, FQNNGV. The V gene lost 2 bases and the J gene lost 2 bases, with 8 bases spanning the gap. The CDR3 sequence is 14 residues long. The CDR3 protein is CASSLRQLTDTQYF. CDR3 DNA sequence: TGTGCCAGCAGCTTAAGACAACTCACAGATACGCAGTATTTT.

The chain carries TRBV2 and TRBJ2-3, with 12 bases fitting TRBD2. The V segment lost 6 bases and the J segment 2 bases; nucleotides outside the gene matches: 21. The length of the CDR3 is 21 residues. The germline CDR1 and CDR2 sequences are SNHLY and FYNNEI. CDR3 amino acids: CASRVRRTLAGGLSLTDTQYF. CDR3 nucleotides: TGTGCCAGCAGAGTAAGAAGGACACTAGCGGGAGGCCTTTCACTCACAGATACGCAGTATTTT.

The genes are TRBV5-5 and TRBJ2-1, with TRBD2 identical over 12 bases. The CDR3 spans 17 residues. Per germline, CDR1 SGHKS and CDR2 YYEKEE (reference sequence). J gave up 5 bases and V 4 bases, and 10 bases lay outside the gene matches. Written as DNA, the CDR3 is TGTGCCAGCAGCACCGACAGAGGACTAGCGGGGAACAATGAGCAGTTCTTC. This gives the protein CASSTDRGLAGNNEQFF.

This clone was seen once. The chain recombines TRBV5-4 with TRBJ1-4; possible D gene TRBD1, 5 bases. The V gene's germline CDR1 is SGHNT and CDR2 YYREEE (reference sequence). Trimming stripped 0 bases from V and 3 bases from J, with 9 bases between. CDR3 length equals 15 residues. The chain's CDR3 is CASSLVGQSNEKLFF. In DNA form, the CDR3 reads TGTGCCAGCAGCTTGGTAGGACAATCTAATGAAAAACTGTTTTTT.

This clone was counted once. This rearrangement joins TRBV2 to TRBJ1-2, with TRBD1 as a possible D gene (6 bases). The CDR3 is made up of 15 amino acids. CDR1 and CDR2 from the germline V gene are SNHLY and FYNNEI. V was pared by 2 bases and J by 7 bases, with 17 bases between. The CDR3 loop reads CASSELAGDAGGYTF. CDR3 in DNA: TGTGCCAGCAGTGAATTGGCAGGGGATGCTGGTGGCTACACCTTC. The entire variable domain, with the rest obtained from reference TRBV2 and TRBJ1-2, is as follows: EPEVTQTPSHQVTQMGQEVILRCVPISNHLYFYWYRQILGQKVEFLVSFYNNEISEKSEIFDDQFSVERPDGSNFTLKIRSTKLEDSAMYFCASSELAGDAGGYTFGSGTRLTVV.

The table lists this clone with a count of one. The chain has TRBV3-1 (or the pseudogene TRBV3-2) and TRBJ1-2; D call uncertain. The CDR3 spans 15 residues. The V end was cut by 0 bases, the J end by 0 bases, with 8 bases between. Per germline, CDR1 LGHDT and CDR2 YNNKEL (reference sequence). Here the CDR3 reads CASSQDFAANYGYTF. DNA for the CDR3: TGTGCCAGCAGCCAAGATTTCGCAGCTAACTATGGCTACACCTTC.

The rearrangement joins TRBV7-9 to TRBJ1-1, with a tentative D call TRBD1 (6 bases). V lost 5 bases to trimming and J lost 5 bases, with 18 bases between them. CDR3 length: 15 amino acids. Germline CDR1 reads SEHNR; CDR2 reads FQNEAQ (reference sequence). CDR3 in DNA: TGTGCCAGCAGCGCCGGGCCAGGCAGGGGTACTGAAGCTTTCTTT. Its translation: CASSAGPGRGTEAFF.

In DNA, the CDR3 is TGTGCCAGTAGTATACGGCTGACAGGGAAGTCTTCACCCCTCCACTTT. The encoded protein is CASSIRLTGKSSPLHF. The rearrangement uses TRBV19 and TRBJ1-6; 7 nucleotides line up with TRBD1. CDR3 length: 16 residues. J gave up 9 bases and V 2 bases, and 10 bases lay outside the gene matches. CDR1 is LNHDA and CDR2 is SQIVND in the germline V gene (reference sequence).

The gene calls are TRBV18 and TRBJ1-6; 9 nucleotides line up with TRBD1. CDR3 size: 15 residues. Germline V gene sequence: CDR1 KGHSH, CDR2 LQKENI. V gave up 2 bases and J gave up 8 bases; unmatched junction bases: 4. The CDR3 DNA reads TGTGCCAGCTCACCAACAGGGGGCTTTGATTCACCCCTCCACTTT. Residues: CASSPTGGFDSPLHF.

This clone has just one count. V and J are TRBV4-3 and TRBJ1-3; D possibly corresponds to TRBD1 (6 bases). V dropped 4 bases and J dropped 0 bases, with 7 bases sitting between them. Germline V CDR1 and CDR2: LGHNA, YSLEER. This CDR3 spans 14 amino acids. CDR3 coding DNA: TGCGCCAGCAGCCGGACAGTCTCTGGAAACACCATATATTTT. This encodes CASSRTVSGNTIYF.

This clone was observed a handful of times. The chain recombines TRBV9 with TRBJ1-3, with a possible D match to TRBD1 (6 bases). Germline V gene lookup returns CDR1 SGDLS and CDR2 YYNGEE. V was pared by 4 bases and J by 4 bases, with 15 bases between. CDR3 length: 15 amino acids. The CDR3, as DNA: TGTGCCAGCAGCCCCCGGACAGCCGAGGGAAACACCATATATTTT. This codes for CASSPRTAEGNTIYF.

This clone has more than one count but fewer than ten. The chain has TRBV11-2 and TRBJ1-1, with a tentative D call TRBD1 (6 bases). CDR1 and CDR2 from the germline V gene are SGHAT and FQNNGV. The V end was cut by 1 base, the J end by 7 bases, with 16 bases between. This CDR3 contains 15 residues. As DNA, the CDR3 is TGTGCCAGCAGCTTAGTCTTCACAGGGACGGGTGAAGCTTTCTTT. Translated, it gives CASSLVFTGTGEAFF.

A word on this clone: The junction differs from germline at one of its ends, possibly a read error. This chain connects TRBV6-5 to TRBJ1-1; D may be TRBD1 (6 bases). CDR3 length: 11 amino acids. Germline-derived CDR1 and CDR2 are MNHEY and SVGAGI. The CDR3 sequence: CLTGRNTEAFF. CDR3 DNA sequence: TGCCTGACAGGCCGGAACACTGAAGCTTTCTTT.

The chain links TRBV11-3 to TRBJ2-7; 8 bases line up with TRBD1. Germline V gene data show CDR1 as SGHNT and CDR2 as YENEEA. The V gene end was trimmed by 4 bases and the J gene end by 5 bases; junction bases not matched to a gene: 7. The length of the CDR3 is 14 residues. Written as DNA, the CDR3 is TGTGCCAGCAGCTCCGGACAGGGCTGGCACGAGCAGTACTTC. Translating it yields CASSSGQGWHEQYF.

The chain joins TRBV5-1 to TRBJ1-6; D unclear. This CDR3 has 13 residues. V lost 2 bases and J 8 bases, leaving 8 bases between the germline ends. CDR1 is SGHRS, CDR2 YFSETQ, per germline. CDR3 coding DNA: TGCGCCAGCAGCTTCTCAGAAGATTCACCCCTCCACTTT. Protein product: CASSFSEDSPLHF.

The chain links TRBV7-2 to TRBJ2-5; tentative D call: TRBD2 (6 bases). This CDR3 is 15 amino acids long. V lost 7 bases and J lost 2, with 17 bases in between. CDR1 SGHTA and CDR2 FQGNSA come from the germline V gene. CDR3 DNA: TGTGCCAGCACCCTCCGGGGGTCACCTCAAGAGACCCAGTACTTC. This sequence encodes CASTLRGSPQETQYF.

V usage is TRBV7-9 and J usage is TRBJ2-5; 10 bases align to TRBD2. Germline CDR1 reads SEHNR; CDR2 reads FQNEAQ (reference sequence). This CDR3 contains 16 residues. The V gene end was trimmed by 4 bases and the J gene end by 0 bases; junction bases not matched to a gene: 5. As DNA, the CDR3 is TGTGCCAGCAGCTCCGGACTAGCGGAGTACCAAGAGACCCAGTACTTC. This translates into CASSSGLAEYQETQYF.

The chain joins TRBV4-2 to TRBJ1-1, with TRBD1 matching 10 bases. The CDR3 covers 14 residues. Unmatched junction bases numbered 6, after V lost 0 bases and J lost 11 bases. The V gene's germline CDR1 is LGHNA and CDR2 YNFKEQ. This CDR3 is CASSQDWDRGGAFF. In DNA, the CDR3 is TGTGCCAGCAGCCAAGACTGGGACAGGGGCGGTGCTTTCTTT.